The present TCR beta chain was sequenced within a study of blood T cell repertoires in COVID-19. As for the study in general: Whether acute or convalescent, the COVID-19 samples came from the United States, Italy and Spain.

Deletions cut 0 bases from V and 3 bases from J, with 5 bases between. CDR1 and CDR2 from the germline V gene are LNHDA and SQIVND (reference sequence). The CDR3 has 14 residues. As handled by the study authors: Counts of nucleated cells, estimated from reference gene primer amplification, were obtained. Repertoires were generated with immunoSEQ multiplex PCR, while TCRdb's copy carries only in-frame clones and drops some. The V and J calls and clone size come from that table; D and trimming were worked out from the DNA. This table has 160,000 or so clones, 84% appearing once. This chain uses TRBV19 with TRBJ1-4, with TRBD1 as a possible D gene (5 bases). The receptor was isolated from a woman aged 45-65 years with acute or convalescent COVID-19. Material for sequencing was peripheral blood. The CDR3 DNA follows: TGTGCCAGTAGTATAGAGGGGCCTAATGAAAAACTGTTTTTT. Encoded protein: CASSIEGPNEKLFF.